The 24 T cell receptor beta chains listed next were all sequenced from one sample in a study of regulatory T cells in long-lasting Graves disease. Construction of the TCR beta libraries employed iRepertoire HTBI primers in conjunction with Arm-PCR of CDR3 regions. TCRdb reprocessed the multiplex PCR reads with MiXCR, giving one entry per CDR3 protein. Found here are 500,000 or so distinct CDR3 sequences, about 16% of them singletons; the top ten hold around 25%. Specified time point: newly diagnosed GD, antithyroid drugs for less than 3 months. Isolated PBMC RNA provided the starting material for the TCR library. These data are also associated with another study on T cells in Graves' hyperthyroidism and ophthalmopathy.

This specimen was peripheral blood mononuclear cells (PBMCs), taken at new diagnosis, from a patient treated with antithyroid drugs. These receptors all stem from a woman between 40 and 65 years old with Graves disease.

A single count supports this clonotype. Being one base from a much bigger clone, this may be a read error. The chain couples TRBV30 to TRBJ1-6; 8 nucleotides line up with TRBD1. V was clipped by 3 bases and J by 6 bases; unmatched bases: 4. CDR3 length: 14 amino acids. CDR1 and CDR2 (germline): GTSNPN, SVGIG (reference sequence). CDR3 in amino acids: CAWSRDRLNSPLHF. The CDR3 bases are TGTGCCTGGAGCCGGGACAGGCTTAATTCACCCCTCCACTTT.

This clonotype was seen repeatedly, ten times or more. The chain is built from TRBV12-3 or TRBV12-4 and TRBJ2-7; maybe TRBD1 (5 bases). V was pared by 7 bases and J by 4 bases, with 17 bases between. The CDR3 runs to 14 residues. In DNA, the CDR3 is TGTGCCAGCACCCGATCCCCAGGGTGGTACGAGCAGTACTTC. Encoded protein: CASTRSPGWYEQYF.

Ten or more counts support this clonotype. The chain links TRBV2 to TRBJ2-1; D is perhaps TRBD1 or TRBD2 (5 bases each). This CDR3 spans 13 amino acids. Trimming left V 5 bases short and J 6 bases short, with 11 bases between. Germline V gene lookup returns CDR1 SNHLY and CDR2 FYNNEI. CDR3 protein: CASSWDQINEQFF. DNA for the CDR3: TGTGCCAGCAGTTGGGACCAGATCAATGAGCAGTTCTTC.

This clonotype was picked up many times. V gene TRBV18 combines with J gene TRBJ2-2; the D is unclear. Germline loops: CDR1 KGHSH, CDR2 LQKENI. Trimming took 4 bases from V and 4 from J, leaving 10 bases between them. The CDR3 totals 14 residues. Written as DNA, the CDR3 is TGTGCCAGCTCACGTGGCAGAGGCACCGGGGAGCTGTTTTTT. It translates to CASSRGRGTGELFF.

This sequence joins TRBV29-1 and TRBJ2-3, with TRBD1 identical over 7 bases. This CDR3 contains 13 residues. V lost 5 bases to trimming and J lost 5 bases; unmatched junction nucleotides: 7. Looked up from germline, CDR1 is SQVTM and CDR2 is ANQGSEA. This CDR3 is CSVQKQGKDTQYF. The CDR3 DNA sequence: TGCAGCGTTCAGAAACAGGGGAAAGATACGCAGTATTTT.

The V and J genes are TRBV18 and TRBJ2-4, with TRBD2 matching over 8 bases. This CDR3 is built from 15 residues. Germline V gene sequence: CDR1 KGHSH, CDR2 LQKENI. The V and J ends lost 5 bases and 0 bases, in that order; junction bases with no gene match: 3. The DNA for the CDR3 is TGTGCCAGCTCAGGACTAGCAGTAGCCAAAAACATTCAGTACTTC. This codes for CASSGLAVAKNIQYF.

The gene calls are TRBV20-1 and TRBJ1-1; no clear D gene. The germline CDR1 and CDR2 sequences are DFQATT and SNEGSKA (reference sequence). The V end was cut by 3 bases, the J end by 5 bases, with 16 bases between. There are 14 residues in the CDR3. The CDR3 nucleotides are TGCAGTGCTAGGAAAGCCTATGCGGCGACTGAAGCTTTCTTT. Encoded protein: CSARKAYAATEAFF.

To note about this clonotype: A read error is possible here, since a much larger clone lies one base away. This chain joins TRBV6-2 or TRBV6-3 and TRBJ2-3, with a weak D call TRBD1 (5 bases). Germline V gives CDR1 MNHEY, CDR2 SVGEGT. This CDR3 comprises 16 residues. The CDR3 loop is CAGSPGVARGPNTQYF. The CDR3 bases are TGTGCCGGCAGTCCCGGCGTAGCAAGGGGTCCGAATACGCAGTATTTT.

With regard to this clonotype: This sequence may be a read error, since a much larger clone differs from it by one base. The chain employs TRBV2 and TRBJ2-3, with D perhaps matching TRBD2 (5 bases). CDR1 and CDR2 (germline): SNHLY, FYNNEI. This CDR3 comprises 15 residues. This CDR3 is CASRFSRGITDAQYF. Here the CDR3 DNA reads TGTGCCAGCAGATTTAGTAGAGGGATCACAGATGCGCAGTATTTT.

The rearrangement links TRBV7-3 to TRBJ1-6; 11 bases map to TRBD1. The ends lost 5 bases at V and 6 bases at J; junction bases unmatched: 12. The CDR3 covers 18 residues. The germline V gene has CDR1 SGHTA and CDR2 FQGTGA. The CDR3: CASSLVGTGGTFNSPLHF. CDR3 nucleotide sequence: TGTGCCAGCAGCCTGGTGGGGACAGGGGGGACCTTTAATTCACCCCTCCACTTT. Using reference TRBV7-3 and TRBJ1-6 for the parts outside the CDR3, the full variable domain is GAGVSQTPSNKVTEKGKYVELRCDPISGHTALYWYRQSLGQGPEFLIYFQGTGAADDSGLPNDRFFAVRPEGSVSTLKIQRTERGDSAVYLCASSLVGTGGTFNSPLHFGNGTRLTVT.

This clonotype was detected many times. V gene TRBV2 combines with J gene TRBJ1-1; D call uncertain. Per the germline V gene, CDR1 is SNHLY and CDR2 is FYNNEI. This CDR3 is 13 amino acids long. The V gene lost 2 bases and the J gene lost 9 bases, with 13 bases spanning the gap. The CDR3 DNA reads as TGTGCCAGCAGTGAAAGTTTCGCAGAAAAAGCTTTCTTT. Its protein product is CASSESFAEKAFF.

This clonotype was seen many times. The chain employs TRBV28 and TRBJ2-3; D call uncertain. V was shortened by 4 bases and J by 3 bases, with 11 bases between the two germline ends. CDR3 length: 14 residues. CDR1 MDHEN and CDR2 SYDVKM come from the germline V gene. The CDR3 is CASSYYRRTDTQYF. The CDR3 bases are TGTGCCAGCAGTTACTATCGACGGACAGATACGCAGTATTTT.

This clonotype came up a few times. The V call is TRBV7-9, the J call TRBJ1-6, with D unclear. Trimming pared 1 base from V and 10 bases from J, leaving 5 bases between. Germline loops: CDR1 SEHNR, CDR2 FQNEAQ (reference sequence). CDR3 length equals 12 residues. As DNA, the CDR3 is TGTGCCAGCAGCTTAGAAGCCTCACCCCTCCACTTT. Translating gives CASSLEASPLHF.

This clonotype has at least ten counts. An end of the junction differs from the germline gene, which may be a read error. The gene calls are TRBV10-2 and TRBJ1-1; tentatively, D is TRBD1 (5 bases). This CDR3 comprises 14 residues. The germline CDR1 and CDR2 sequences are WSHSY and SAAADI. The CDR3 DNA follows: TGTGCCAGCAGTCCGGGACCGTTGAACACTGAAGCTTTCTTT. Amino acid sequence: CASSPGPLNTEAFF.

In this sample, this clonotype turned up once. The chain joins TRBV30 to TRBJ1-2; D is unresolved. The germline CDR1 and CDR2 sequences are GTSNPN and SVGIG (reference sequence). This CDR3 contains 12 residues. The V and J ends lost 2 bases and 4 bases respectively, with 8 bases between them. Written as DNA, the CDR3 is TGTGCCTGGAGTCATGGGGTCTATGGCTACACCTTC. It encodes CAWSHGVYGYTF.

This clonotype was counted a few times. The chain links TRBV12-3 or TRBV12-4 to TRBJ2-1; D is undetermined. With 6 bases removed from V and 6 bases from J, the gap between germline ends came to 21 bases. This CDR3 region has 16 residues. As DNA, the CDR3 is TGTGCCAGCAGGTTCTCACAAGTCAGCATCGGCAATGAGCAGTTCTTC. Its protein product is CASRFSQVSIGNEQFF.

This clonotype was counted at least ten times. The rearrangement links TRBV18 to TRBJ1-5; no reliable D call. Germline lookup yields CDR1 KGHSH and CDR2 LQKENI. The CDR3 totals 14 residues. The ends were cut back, 1 base at V and 7 bases at J, with 11 bases in the middle. CDR3 region: CASSPQGSGQPQHF. In DNA, the CDR3 is TGTGCCAGCTCACCACAGGGTTCCGGACAGCCCCAGCATTTT.

The table lists this clonotype with many counts. This sequence joins TRBV28 and TRBJ1-1; D is perhaps TRBD1 (5 bases). V was pared by 6 bases and J by 1 base, with 21 bases between. CDR3 length: 17 amino acids. Germline V gene sequence: CDR1 MDHEN, CDR2 SYDVKM. CDR3 in DNA: TGTGCCAGCAGACAACGCACTTTCAGGGCATCGAACACTGAAGCTTTCTTT. Translated: CASRQRTFRASNTEAFF. The variable domain in full, with the rest retrieved from reference TRBV28 and TRBJ1-1, is DVKVTQSSRYLVKRTGEKVFLECVQDMDHENMFWYRQDPGLGLRLIYFSYDVKMKEKGDIPEGYSVSREKKERFSLILESASTNQTSMYLCASRQRTFRASNTEAFFGQGTRLTVV.

This clonotype was recorded at least ten times. The CDR3 DNA is TGTGCCATCTCGCGGGGGACAGGGGTGGAAGATACGCAGTATTTT. It codes for CAISRGTGVEDTQYF. This chain uses TRBV10-3 with TRBJ2-3; 10 nucleotides agree with TRBD1. V lost 8 bases and J lost 5; bases outside the gene matches: 10. The CDR3 extends over 15 amino acids. Looked up from germline, CDR1 is ENHRY and CDR2 is SYGVKD.

CDR3 residues: CASTLEDSNQPQHF. Here the CDR3 DNA reads TGTGCCAGCACCCTGGAGGATAGCAATCAGCCCCAGCATTTT. V and J are TRBV6-1 and TRBJ1-5; the D is unclear. Germline V gene data show CDR1 as MNHNS and CDR2 as SASEGT. The CDR3 contains 14 residues. V lost 7 bases and J 0 bases, leaving 10 bases between the germline ends.

This clonotype was found many times. V gene TRBV2 combines with J gene TRBJ2-7; weak D call: TRBD1 (6 bases). The V end was cut by 6 bases, the J end by 9 bases, with 24 bases between. The length of the CDR3 is 15 residues. Germline V gene lookup returns CDR1 SNHLY and CDR2 FYNNEI. The chain's CDR3 is CASSEALSGSQGQYF. Written as DNA, the CDR3 is TGTGCCAGCAGCGAGGCTTTAAGCGGCTCACAGGGGCAGTACTTC. The variable domain in full, completed from reference TRBV2 and TRBJ2-7, reads EPEVTQTPSHQVTQMGQEVILRCVPISNHLYFYWYRQILGQKVEFLVSFYNNEISEKSEIFDDQFSVERPDGSNFTLKIRSTKLEDSAMYFCASSEALSGSQGQYFGPGTRLTVT.

This clonotype appeared many times. The V and J genes are TRBV28 and TRBJ2-7, with 7 nucleotides matching TRBD1. This CDR3 spans 11 amino acids. The trim removed 5 bases at V and 6 bases at J, leaving 1 base unmatched. The germline CDR1 and CDR2 sequences are MDHEN and SYDVKM. For the CDR3, the DNA is TGTGCCAGCAGTGCAGGGGGCGAGCAGTACTTC. Its protein product is CASSAGGEQYF.

Only a few counts were recorded for this clonotype. The V call is TRBV5-1, the J call TRBJ2-5, with 7 bases aligning to TRBD1. Germline V gene lookup returns CDR1 SGHRS and CDR2 YFSETQ. The J segment lost 5 bases and the V segment lost 0 bases, leaving 4 bases of the junction unmatched. The CDR3 runs 14 residues. CDR3 region: CASSLGQGSETQYF. CDR3 DNA sequence: TGCGCCAGCAGCTTGGGACAGGGTTCCGAGACCCAGTACTTC.

As for this clonotype: With only one base between it and a far larger clone, this is likely a read error. The V call is TRBV3-1, the J call TRBJ2-7; D may correspond to TRBD1 or TRBD2 (6 bases each). The CDR3 is 12 residues long. Germline CDR1 LGHDT, CDR2 YNNKEL (reference sequence). Trimming took 4 bases from V and 7 from J, leaving 11 bases between them. In nucleotides, the CDR3 is TGTGCCAGCAGCCGGGGGGCGAATGAGCAGTACTTC. Its translation is CASSRGANEQYF.